These 7 T cell receptor beta chains came from one sample sequenced in a study of T cells in localized non-small cell lung cancer. The protocol was immunoSEQ multiplex PCR, while the TCRdb copy is restricted to in-frame clones and leaves out a portion. This sample has around 45,000 clones, with 86% found just once. The sample in question was PBMCs, obtained before any cancer treatment. Source of these receptors: a man aged 40 to 75 with stage II lung adenocarcinoma.

CDR3: CASSVRGTSSTGELFF. The CDR3 DNA follows: TGTGCCAGCAGCGTCCGAGGGACTAGCAGCACCGGGGAGCTGTTTTTT. This chain connects TRBV11-3 to TRBJ2-2; 9 bases are shared with TRBD2. CDR3 length: 16 residues. The germline gives CDR1 SGHNT, CDR2 YENEEA. With 5 bases clipped from V and 4 bases from J, the junction kept 8 bases outside the gene matches.

The J gene is TRBJ1-2, the V gene TRBV7-6; D is unresolved. Trimming took 1 base from V and 5 from J, leaving 20 bases between them. The CDR3 contains 17 residues. CDR1 SGHVS and CDR2 FNYEAQ come from the germline V gene. CDR3 DNA: TGTGCCAGCAGCTTAGGAGAGAAGTGGCAGAGCTTTTATGGCTACACCTTC. It yields the protein CASSLGEKWQSFYGYTF. The full variable domain, with the rest looked up from reference TRBV7-6 and TRBJ1-2, is GAGVSQSPRYKVTKRGQDVALRCDPISGHVSLYWYRQALGQGPEFLTYFNYEAQQDKSGLPNDRFSAERPEGSISTLTIQRTEQRDSAMYRCASSLGEKWQSFYGYTFGSGTRLTVV.

The chain employs TRBV7-9 and TRBJ2-7; D might be TRBD1 (6 bases). This CDR3 is 13 amino acids long. Per germline, CDR1 SEHNR and CDR2 FQNEAQ (reference sequence). V lost 5 bases, J lost 5 bases, and 13 bases lay in between. The CDR3, as DNA: TGTGCCAGCAGCATCACAGGGAACGACGAGCAGTACTTC. Encoded protein: CASSITGNDEQYF.

V and J are TRBV11-2 and TRBJ2-2, with 8 positions matching TRBD1. The CDR3 sequence is 17 residues long. Germline CDR1 and CDR2: SGHAT and FQNNGV. With V trimmed by 2 bases and J by 1 base, 6 bases remained unmatched. As DNA, the CDR3 is TGTGCCAGCAGCTTAAGGATCGGACAGGGGAACACCGGGGAGCTGTTTTTT. Translated, it gives CASSLRIGQGNTGELFF.

The chain is built from TRBV5-1 and TRBJ2-3; D not resolved. With 0 bases removed from V and 2 bases from J, the gap between germline ends came to 10 bases. CDR3 size: 15 residues. Germline values: CDR1 SGHRS, CDR2 YFSETQ. The CDR3 DNA reads TGCGCCAGCAGCTTGGTAGGTGTTTTCACAGATACGCAGTATTTT. As protein: CASSLVGVFTDTQYF.

V is TRBV11-3 and J is TRBJ1-6; D gene uncertain. The length of the CDR3 is 14 residues. Germline V CDR1 and CDR2: SGHNT, YENEEA. Trimming took 3 bases from V and 7 from J, leaving 10 bases between them. The CDR3: CASSLGGLNSPLHF. For the CDR3, the DNA is TGTGCCAGCAGCTTGGGAGGGCTGAATTCACCCCTCCACTTT.

This CDR3 is CASSQDLRQASTGELFF. In DNA, the CDR3 is TGTGCCAGCAGCCAAGATTTGAGACAGGCCTCCACCGGGGAGCTGTTTTTT. The genes are TRBV14 and TRBJ2-2; possible D gene TRBD1, 6 bases. This CDR3 is built from 17 residues. The germline V gene has CDR1 SGHDN and CDR2 FVKESK. V was pared by 0 bases and J by 4 bases, with 15 bases between.